This TCR beta chain is drawn from a study of blood T cell repertoires in COVID-19. Here immunoSEQ multiplex PCR was the method, and the copy in TCRdb shows in-frame clones only, minus some. The profile shows over 250,000 clones, around 90% of them singletons. CDR1 and CDR2 from the germline V gene are ENHRY and SYGVKD. The CDR3 has 15 amino acids. The V segment lost 6 bases and the J segment 3 bases; nucleotides outside the gene matches: 10. The sample comprised peripheral blood. J is TRBJ2-5 and V is TRBV10-3; 7 bases map to TRBD1. This clonotype was sampled from a man aged 55 to 70 who had recovered from COVID-19. The CDR3 DNA sequence: TGTGCCATCAGCAGACTCGGGACAGATAAAGAGACCCAGTACTTC. As protein: CAISRLGTDKETQYF.